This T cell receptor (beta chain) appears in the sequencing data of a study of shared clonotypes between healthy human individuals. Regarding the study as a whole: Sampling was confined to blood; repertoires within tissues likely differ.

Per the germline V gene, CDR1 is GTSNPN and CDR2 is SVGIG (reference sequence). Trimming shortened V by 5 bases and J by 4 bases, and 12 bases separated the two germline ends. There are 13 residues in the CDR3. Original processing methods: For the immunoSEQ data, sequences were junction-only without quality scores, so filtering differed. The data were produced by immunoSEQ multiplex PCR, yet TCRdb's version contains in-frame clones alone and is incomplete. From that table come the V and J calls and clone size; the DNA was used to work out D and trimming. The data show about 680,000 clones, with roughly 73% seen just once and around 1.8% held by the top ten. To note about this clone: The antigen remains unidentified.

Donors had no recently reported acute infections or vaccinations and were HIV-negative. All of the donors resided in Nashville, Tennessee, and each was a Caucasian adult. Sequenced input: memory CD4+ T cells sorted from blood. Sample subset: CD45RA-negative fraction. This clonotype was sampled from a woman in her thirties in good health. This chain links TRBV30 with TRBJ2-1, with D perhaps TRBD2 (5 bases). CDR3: CAWGWETYNEQFF. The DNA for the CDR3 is TGTGCCTGGGGGTGGGAGACGTACAATGAGCAGTTCTTC.